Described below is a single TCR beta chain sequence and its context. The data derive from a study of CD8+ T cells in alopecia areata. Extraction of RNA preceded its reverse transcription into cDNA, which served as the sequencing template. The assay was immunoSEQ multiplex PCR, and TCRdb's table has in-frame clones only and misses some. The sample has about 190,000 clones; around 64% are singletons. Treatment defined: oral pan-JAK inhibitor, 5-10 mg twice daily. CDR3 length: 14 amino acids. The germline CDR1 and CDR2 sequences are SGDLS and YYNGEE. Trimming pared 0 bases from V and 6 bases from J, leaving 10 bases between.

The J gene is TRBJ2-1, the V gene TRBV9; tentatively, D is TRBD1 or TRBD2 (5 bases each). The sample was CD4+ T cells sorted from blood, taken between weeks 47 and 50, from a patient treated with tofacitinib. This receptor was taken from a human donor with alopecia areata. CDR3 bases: TGTGCCAGCAGCGTAGACGGGGCAGCCAATGAGCAGTTCTTC. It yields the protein CASSVDGAANEQFF.